This T cell receptor (beta chain) is drawn from a study of cytomegalovirus exposure and HLA in healthy donors. The PCR employed 60 Vbeta primers together with 13 Jbeta primers. Only in-frame clones appear in the TCRdb table, and some are missing; sequencing was by immunoSEQ multiplex PCR. The sample carries hundreds of thousands of clones, about 80% recorded once. The CDR3 loop spans 11 amino acids. Germline CDR1 and CDR2: SGHNT and YYREEE (reference sequence). V lost 0 bases and J 12 bases, leaving 9 bases between the germline ends. Sequencing used PBMCs. V usage is TRBV5-4 and J usage is TRBJ1-1; D not certain. The source is a man aged 35-49 years in good health and CMV-seropositive. This CDR3 is CASSLGGISFF. The CDR3 nucleotides read TGTGCCAGCAGCTTGGGAGGCATTTCTTTCTTT.